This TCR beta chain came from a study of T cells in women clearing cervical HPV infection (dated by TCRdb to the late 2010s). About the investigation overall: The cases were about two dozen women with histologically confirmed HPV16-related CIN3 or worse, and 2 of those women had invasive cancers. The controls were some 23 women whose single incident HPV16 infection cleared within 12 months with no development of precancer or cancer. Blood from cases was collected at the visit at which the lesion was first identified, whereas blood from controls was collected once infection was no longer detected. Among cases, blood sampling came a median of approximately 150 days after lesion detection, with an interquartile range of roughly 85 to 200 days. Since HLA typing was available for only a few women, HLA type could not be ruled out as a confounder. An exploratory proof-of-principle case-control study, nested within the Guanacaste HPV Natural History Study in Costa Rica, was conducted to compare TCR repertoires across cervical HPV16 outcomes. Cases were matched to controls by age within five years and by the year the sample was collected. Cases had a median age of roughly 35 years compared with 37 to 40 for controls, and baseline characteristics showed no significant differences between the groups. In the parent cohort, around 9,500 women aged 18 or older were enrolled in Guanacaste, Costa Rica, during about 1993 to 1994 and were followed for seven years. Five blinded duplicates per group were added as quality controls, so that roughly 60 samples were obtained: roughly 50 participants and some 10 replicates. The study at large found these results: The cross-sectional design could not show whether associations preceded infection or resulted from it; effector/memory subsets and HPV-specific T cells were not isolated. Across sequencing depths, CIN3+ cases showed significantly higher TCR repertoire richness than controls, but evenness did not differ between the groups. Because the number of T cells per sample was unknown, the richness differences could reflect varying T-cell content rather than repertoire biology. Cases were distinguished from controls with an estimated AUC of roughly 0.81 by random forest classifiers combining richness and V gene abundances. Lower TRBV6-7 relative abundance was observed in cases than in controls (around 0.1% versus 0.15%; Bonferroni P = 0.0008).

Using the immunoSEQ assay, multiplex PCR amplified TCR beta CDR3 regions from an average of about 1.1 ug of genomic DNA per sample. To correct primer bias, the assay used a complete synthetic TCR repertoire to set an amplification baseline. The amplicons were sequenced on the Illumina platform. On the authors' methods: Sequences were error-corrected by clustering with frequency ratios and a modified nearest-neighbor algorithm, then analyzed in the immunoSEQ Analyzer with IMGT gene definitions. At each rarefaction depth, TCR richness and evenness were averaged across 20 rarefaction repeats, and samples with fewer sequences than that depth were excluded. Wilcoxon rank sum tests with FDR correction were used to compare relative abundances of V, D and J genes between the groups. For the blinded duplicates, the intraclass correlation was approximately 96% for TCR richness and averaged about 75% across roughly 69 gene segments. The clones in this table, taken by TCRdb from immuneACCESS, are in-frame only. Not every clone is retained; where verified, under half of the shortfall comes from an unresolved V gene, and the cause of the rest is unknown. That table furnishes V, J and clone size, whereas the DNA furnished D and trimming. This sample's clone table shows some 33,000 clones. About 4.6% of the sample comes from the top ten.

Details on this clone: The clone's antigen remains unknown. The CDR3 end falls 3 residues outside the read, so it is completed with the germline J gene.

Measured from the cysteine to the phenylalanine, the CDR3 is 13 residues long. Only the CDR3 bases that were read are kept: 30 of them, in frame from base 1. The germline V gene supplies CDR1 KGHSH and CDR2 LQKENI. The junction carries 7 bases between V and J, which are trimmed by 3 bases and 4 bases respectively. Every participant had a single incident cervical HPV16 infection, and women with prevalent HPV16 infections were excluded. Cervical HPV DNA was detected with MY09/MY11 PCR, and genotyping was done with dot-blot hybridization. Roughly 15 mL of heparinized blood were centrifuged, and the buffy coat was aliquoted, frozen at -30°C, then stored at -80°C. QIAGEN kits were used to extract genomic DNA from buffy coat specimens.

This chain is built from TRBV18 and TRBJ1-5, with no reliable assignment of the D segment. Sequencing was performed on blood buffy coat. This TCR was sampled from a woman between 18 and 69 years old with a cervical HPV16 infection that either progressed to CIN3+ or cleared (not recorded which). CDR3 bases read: TGTGCCAGCTCACCTGGCAAAAATCAGCCC. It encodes CASSPGKNQP. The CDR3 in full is CASSPGKNQPQHF.